This TCR beta chain was retrieved from a study of T cells after yellow fever vaccination. Study as a whole: When fractions had low cell numbers, they were prepared with SMART-Seq v4 Ultra Low Input.

Germline CDR1 and CDR2: MNHNY and SVGAGI (reference sequence). There are 12 residues in the CDR3. Trimming took off 7 bases at V and 5 bases at J, with 9 bases between the two ends. On this clonotype itself: Its cognate antigen is unknown.

Study-wide points: It was a weaker secondary response, yet one that peaked faster, at day 5 versus 15. Most primary-vaccination clones recurred post-booster (roughly 96% CD4, just over 85% CD8).

UMIs were added to TCR cDNA along with a universal primer site when it was made by 5'RACE template switching. TCRdb reprocessed the 5' RACE reads with MiXCR, giving one entry per CDR3 protein. This sample has about 430,000 distinct CDR3 sequences, with roughly a sixth found just once. The sequence was collected from a man aged 18 to 30 who received the YFV17D yellow fever vaccine. V gene TRBV6-6 combines with J gene TRBJ1-5; D unresolved. The starting material was PBMCs, obtained before the yellow fever booster vaccination. The CDR3 loop reads CASTSVYQPQHF. CDR3 bases: TGTGCCAGCACCTCCGTATATCAGCCCCAGCATTTT.